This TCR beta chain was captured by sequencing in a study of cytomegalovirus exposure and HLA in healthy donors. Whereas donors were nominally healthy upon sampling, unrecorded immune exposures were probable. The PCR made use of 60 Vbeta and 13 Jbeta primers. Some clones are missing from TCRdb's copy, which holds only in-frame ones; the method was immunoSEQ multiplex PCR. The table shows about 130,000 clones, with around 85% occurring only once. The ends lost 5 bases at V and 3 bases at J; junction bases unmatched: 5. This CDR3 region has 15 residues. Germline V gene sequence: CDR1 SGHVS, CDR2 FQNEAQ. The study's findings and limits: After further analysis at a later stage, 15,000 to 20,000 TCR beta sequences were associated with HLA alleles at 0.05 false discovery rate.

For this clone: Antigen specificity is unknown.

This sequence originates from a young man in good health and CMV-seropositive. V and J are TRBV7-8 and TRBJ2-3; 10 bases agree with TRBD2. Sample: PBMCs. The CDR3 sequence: CASSLTSGITDTQYF. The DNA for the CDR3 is TGTGCCAGCAGCCTAACTAGCGGGATAACAGATACGCAGTATTTT.